The entry below describes one T cell receptor (beta chain). Germline V CDR1 and CDR2: SGHKS, YYEKEE (reference sequence). V was shortened by 1 base and J by 1 base, with 8 bases between the two germline ends. CDR3 size: 14 residues. The source of the sample is a study of radiation and T cells in renal cell carcinoma. Specified treatment: 15 Gy SBRT to primary tumor, nephrectomy 4 weeks later. Produced via immunoSEQ multiplex PCR; TCRdb's table is partial and in-frame only. Of about 19,000 clones listed, approximately 60% are singletons. Sequences were derived from tumor tissue, sampled from a patient whose treatment included radiotherapy and nephrectomy. The origin of this receptor is a woman aged 65 to 85 with renal cell carcinoma. The rearrangement links TRBV5-5 to TRBJ1-1; weak D call: TRBD1 (5 bases). The CDR3 here is CASSLMGPNTEAFF. CDR3 in DNA: TGTGCCAGCAGCTTGATGGGACCGAACACTGAAGCTTTCTTT.